This T cell receptor (beta chain) is drawn from a study of blood T cells in healthy people across ages. This clonotype occurred a few times. Every donor provided around 9.5 milliliters of peripheral blood. Then a second PCR, running about 7 to 11 cycles, was carried out with a sample-barcoded 5' primer and a J-beta primer mix. TCRdb analysed the 5' RACE reads with MiXCR anew, one entry per CDR3 protein. The sample has about 570,000 distinct CDR3 sequences; about 25% are singletons. CDR1 is MNHEY, CDR2 SVGEGT, per germline. V lost 2 bases and J lost 0, with 7 bases in between. The CDR3 contains 15 residues.

The chain is built from TRBV6-2 or TRBV6-3 and TRBJ1-4; no clear D gene. Material: blood. This clonotype was obtained from a woman in her seventies in good health. The CDR3 DNA is TGTGCCAGCAGTTACCCGCCTGCAACTAATGAAAAACTGTTTTTT. It encodes CASSYPPATNEKLFF.